Each of the 20 T cell receptor beta chains below was sequenced from the same sample in a study of blood T cell repertoires in COVID-19. Data came from immunoSEQ multiplex PCR; TCRdb stores just in-frame clones and leaves some out. The table shows more than 110,000 clones, with 80% to 85% occurring only once. Sequenced: peripheral blood. The source is a woman aged 60-75 years with acute or convalescent COVID-19.

V gene TRBV28 combines with J gene TRBJ2-1, with TRBD1 matching over 9 bases. Germline trimming cut 10 bases from V and 6 bases from J; bases unmatched to any gene: 10. The CDR3 sequence is 14 residues long. CDR1 is MDHEN and CDR2 is SYDVKM in the germline V gene. CDR3 DNA: TGTGCCACCCTGGGGGGACAGGGACGCAATGAGCAGTTCTTC. It yields the protein CATLGGQGRNEQFF.

This rearrangement joins TRBV5-1 to TRBJ1-2, with D perhaps matching TRBD1 (5 bases). The CDR3 sequence is 14 residues long. Germline CDR1 is SGHRS and CDR2 is YFSETQ. Trimming stripped 0 bases from V and 3 bases from J, with 9 bases between. CDR3 residues: CASSLAGGDYGYTF. The DNA for the CDR3 is TGCGCCAGCAGCTTGGCCGGAGGGGACTATGGCTACACCTTC.

This clone showed up just once. The rearrangement uses TRBV27 and TRBJ1-2, with D perhaps matching TRBD1 (6 bases). CDR1 and CDR2 from the germline V gene are MNHEY and SMNVEV (reference sequence). V was trimmed by 6 bases and J by 2 bases, leaving 16 bases between them. The CDR3 runs 15 residues. In DNA, the CDR3 is TGTGCCAGCAGCGGACAGCCCCGAATGAACTATGGCTACACCTTC. Translated, it gives CASSGQPRMNYGYTF.

This chain links TRBV28 with TRBJ2-1, with D possibly matching TRBD2 (6 bases). This CDR3 is 14 amino acids long. Trimming took off 6 bases at V and 6 bases at J, with 15 bases between the two ends. Germline values: CDR1 MDHEN, CDR2 SYDVKM. CDR3: CASRKWGETNEQFF. CDR3 bases: TGTGCCAGCAGGAAATGGGGGGAAACCAATGAGCAGTTCTTC. Combining the CDR3 with reference TRBV28 and TRBJ2-1 gives the whole variable domain DVKVTQSSRYLVKRTGEKVFLECVQDMDHENMFWYRQDPGLGLRLIYFSYDVKMKEKGDIPEGYSVSREKKERFSLILESASTNQTSMYLCASRKWGETNEQFFGPGTRLTVL.

The chain carries TRBV11-2 and TRBJ2-4; no firm D call. Per the germline V gene, CDR1 is SGHAT and CDR2 is FQNNGV. The CDR3 is 13 residues long. The V end was cut by 6 bases, the J end by 15 bases, with 21 bases between. This CDR3 reads CASRTTPETIGYF. Here the CDR3 DNA reads TGTGCCAGCAGAACGACTCCAGAGACCATCGGGTACTTC.

As DNA, the CDR3 is TGTGCCACCAGTGATCATTGGACTAGTCGGAAGGACGATGCGCTGTTTTTT. Translated, it gives CATSDHWTSRKDDALFF. V usage is TRBV24-1 and J usage is TRBJ2-2, with TRBD2 matching over 7 bases. The CDR3 is made up of 17 amino acids. Germline CDR1 and CDR2: KGHDR and SFDVKD. The V and J ends lost 3 bases and 13 bases, in that order; junction bases with no gene match: 19.

The CDR3 here is CASSSGLAGELFF. CDR3 in DNA: TGTGCCAGCAGTTCGGGACTAGCCGGGGAGCTGTTTTTT. The gene calls are TRBV2 and TRBJ2-2; 8 bases line up with TRBD2. The CDR3 runs 13 residues. V lost 5 bases, J lost 6 bases, and 2 bases stayed unmatched. Per germline, CDR1 SNHLY and CDR2 FYNNEI.

This sequence joins TRBV5-1 and TRBJ2-7, with D perhaps TRBD1 (6 bases). Trimming removed 0 bases from V and 0 bases from J, with 7 bases in between. Germline CDR1 is SGHRS and CDR2 is YFSETQ. The CDR3 covers 14 residues. The CDR3 DNA reads TGCGCCAGCAGCTTGGCCAGGGGCTCCTACGAGCAGTACTTC. Its protein product is CASSLARGSYEQYF.

The CDR3 coding sequence is TGTGCCAGCAGTGAAGACAGGTACCAAGAGACCCAGTACTTC. It specifies CASSEDRYQETQYF. The chain combines TRBV2 with TRBJ2-5, with D possibly being TRBD1 (5 bases). The CDR3 spans 14 residues. From germline, CDR1 is SNHLY and CDR2 FYNNEI. Trimming pared 1 base from V and 0 bases from J, leaving 6 bases between. Together with reference TRBV2 and TRBJ2-5, the CDR3 gives the full variable domain: EPEVTQTPSHQVTQMGQEVILRCVPISNHLYFYWYRQILGQKVEFLVSFYNNEISEKSEIFDDQFSVERPDGSNFTLKIRSTKLEDSAMYFCASSEDRYQETQYFGPGTRLLVL.

The chain carries TRBV7-6 and TRBJ2-7; D may be TRBD2 (6 bases). V lost 5 bases, J lost 1 base, and 30 bases lay in between. The V gene's germline CDR1 is SGHVS and CDR2 FNYEAQ. The CDR3 sequence is 20 residues long. In DNA, the CDR3 is TGTGCCAGCAGCCCAAGGAGTGTAGGGTTGGTAGGGAGGAGGTCCTACGAGCAGTACTTC. Its translation: CASSPRSVGLVGRRSYEQYF.

The V call is TRBV4-3, the J call TRBJ1-6; TRBD1 agrees at 11 bases. The CDR3 consists of 18 residues. The V gene's germline CDR1 is LGHNA and CDR2 YSLEER. V shed 0 bases and J 6 bases; nucleotides not matched to a gene: 7. Here the CDR3 reads CASSQEGRGTGGNSPLHF. The CDR3 nucleotides are TGCGCCAGCAGCCAAGAAGGGAGAGGGACAGGGGGTAATTCACCCCTCCACTTT.

CDR3 amino acids: CASSLESGGTTDTQYF. The CDR3 DNA reads as TGTGCCAGCAGCTTAGAATCCGGAGGGACGACAGATACGCAGTATTTT. This rearrangement joins TRBV11-3 to TRBJ2-3; tentatively, D is TRBD2 (6 bases). V was cut by 0 bases and J by 3 bases, with 13 bases left in between. This CDR3 has 16 residues. In germline, CDR1 is SGHNT, CDR2 YENEEA.

The J gene is TRBJ1-1, the V gene TRBV21-1; TRBD1 is the table's D call, not checked against the DNA. TRBV21-1 is a listed pseudogene. The CDR3 extends over 16 amino acids. Here the CDR3 DNA reads TGTGCCAGCAGCAAAGAGGGACAGGGGGCAGTCACTGAAGCTTTCTTT. Protein: CASSKEGQGAVTEAFF.

The chain is built from TRBV5-1 and TRBJ2-1; 14 nucleotides match TRBD2. The CDR3 is 22 residues long. V gave up 0 bases and J gave up 7 bases; unmatched junction bases: 21. Germline lookup yields CDR1 SGHRS and CDR2 YFSETQ. CDR3 sequence reads: CASSLVRRRTSGRRTPGNEQFF. The CDR3 nucleotides read TGCGCCAGCAGCTTGGTAAGACGGAGGACTAGCGGGAGGAGGACCCCAGGAAATGAGCAGTTCTTC.

The rearrangement links TRBV6-6 to TRBJ1-1; D is undetermined. The CDR3 loop spans 13 amino acids. CDR1 and CDR2 (germline): MNHNY, SVGAGI (reference sequence). Trimming removed 7 bases at V and 7 bases at J, with 16 bases between. Here the CDR3 DNA reads TGTGCCAGCAATCGCGACTCGGGAGTTGAAGCTTTCTTT. This gives the protein CASNRDSGVEAFF.

This clone was picked up one time. The chain recombines TRBV27 with TRBJ2-1; 8 nucleotides align to TRBD2. This CDR3 is 15 amino acids long. Per the germline V gene, CDR1 is MNHEY and CDR2 is SMNVEV (reference sequence). V lost 6 bases, J lost 9 bases, and 13 bases stayed unmatched. CDR3 bases: TGTGCCAGCAGATCGGGGGGGGCCTCCAAAGGTGAGCAGTTCTTC. Amino acids: CASRSGGASKGEQFF.

The gene calls are TRBV6-1 and TRBJ1-4; weak D call: TRBD1 (5 bases). Germline CDR1 and CDR2: MNHNS and SASEGT. There are 15 residues in the CDR3. V lost 2 bases and J 3 bases, leaving 10 bases between the germline ends. CDR3: CASSERGGANEKLFF. In nucleotides, the CDR3 is TGTGCCAGCAGTGAAAGGGGCGGGGCTAATGAAAAACTGTTTTTT.

This rearrangement joins TRBV10-1 to TRBJ2-7, with 7 bases that match TRBD2. J gave up 0 bases and V 6 bases, and 5 bases lay outside the gene matches. This CDR3 has 14 residues. CDR1 WNHNN and CDR2 SYGVQD come from the germline V gene (reference sequence). This chain's CDR3 is CASRGGDRSYEQYF. In nucleotides, the CDR3 is TGCGCCAGCAGGGGGGGGGACCGCTCCTACGAGCAGTACTTC.

CDR3 in amino acids: CASSDRRSETQYF. As DNA, the CDR3 is TGCGCCAGCAGTGATAGAAGATCGGAGACCCAGTACTTC. The chain carries TRBV10-1 and TRBJ2-5; D unclear. CDR3 length: 13 residues. Trimming left V 3 bases short and J 5 bases short, with 10 bases between. CDR1 WNHNN and CDR2 SYGVQD come from the germline V gene (reference sequence).

This clone was detected only once. The chain recombines TRBV7-3 with TRBJ2-3, with 8 bases lining up with TRBD2. Germline V lookup: CDR1 SGHTA, CDR2 FQGTGA. The V gene end was trimmed by 2 bases and the J gene end by 5 bases; junction bases not matched to a gene: 9. The CDR3 is 16 amino acids. The CDR3 is CASSLGPGGPVDTQYF. For the CDR3, the DNA is TGTGCCAGCAGCTTAGGGCCGGGAGGGCCAGTAGATACGCAGTATTTT.